A single sample gave rise to the 20 T cell receptor beta chains below, sequenced in a study of blood T cell repertoires in COVID-19. Assay: immunoSEQ multiplex PCR; the TCRdb copy retains only in-frame clones and omits some. The table lists around 70,000 clones, approximately 78% of them singletons. Sequencing input: peripheral blood. The receptor set was obtained from a human donor in a cohort sampled during active COVID-19.

The chain couples TRBV19 to TRBJ1-2, with D possibly being TRBD1 (5 bases). The CDR3 length is 15 residues. CDR1 is LNHDA and CDR2 is SQIVND in the germline V gene (reference sequence). Trimming left V 5 bases short and J 3 bases short, with 16 bases between. CDR3 residues: CASSPSAGWDYGYTF. CDR3 in DNA: TGTGCCAGTAGTCCATCGGCAGGGTGGGACTATGGCTACACCTTC.

The chain uses TRBV5-6 and TRBJ2-1, with 8 positions matching TRBD1. CDR1 is SGHDT and CDR2 is YYEEEE in the germline V gene. This CDR3 region has 16 residues. Germline trimming cut 4 bases from V and 3 bases from J; bases unmatched to any gene: 9. The CDR3 sequence: CASSPSPGGYYNEQFF. CDR3 coding DNA: TGTGCCAGCAGCCCTTCCCCAGGGGGCTACTACAATGAGCAGTTCTTC.

The V and J genes are TRBV12-3 or TRBV12-4 and TRBJ1-6; D unclear. CDR3 size: 12 residues. The V and J ends lost 6 bases and 10 bases respectively, with 10 bases between them. The CDR3 nucleotides are TGTGCCAGCAGAACGCGGAGCTCACCCCTCCACTTT. This gives the protein CASRTRSSPLHF.

V is TRBV10-2 and J is TRBJ2-7; 8 bases map to TRBD2. CDR3 length: 12 residues. V trimming: 8 bases; J trimming: 2 bases; junction bases outside the gene matches: 2. CDR1 and CDR2 (germline): WSHSY, SAAADI. This CDR3 reads CASGAGAYEQYF. CDR3 DNA: TGCGCCAGCGGAGCGGGAGCCTACGAGCAGTACTTC.

V gene TRBV19 combines with J gene TRBJ2-5, with 12 bases aligning to TRBD2. There are 15 residues in the CDR3. The J segment lost 2 bases and the V segment lost 4 bases, leaving 2 bases of the junction unmatched. Germline V lookup: CDR1 LNHDA, CDR2 SQIVND (reference sequence). The CDR3 nucleotides read TGTGCCAGTAGTACCACTAGCGGGAGGCAAGAGACCCAGTACTTC. It specifies CASSTTSGRQETQYF.

This chain joins TRBV14 and TRBJ2-5; possibly TRBD2 for D (5 bases). Trimming took off 0 bases at V and 7 bases at J, with 15 bases between the two ends. The CDR3 is 15 amino acids. Germline V gene lookup returns CDR1 SGHDN and CDR2 FVKESK. As DNA, the CDR3 is TGTGCCAGCAGCCAAGATGGGTTCGGGGTCGGGACCCAGTACTTC. It specifies CASSQDGFGVGTQYF.

The V call is TRBV6-5, the J call TRBJ1-2; 11 bases are shared with TRBD1. Germline V lookup: CDR1 MNHEY, CDR2 SVGAGI. The length of the CDR3 is 13 residues. J was trimmed by 7 bases and V by 4 bases; bases with no gene match: 2. The CDR3 sequence is CASSWGQGGGYTF. The CDR3 bases are TGTGCCAGCAGTTGGGGACAGGGGGGTGGCTACACCTTC.

This chain connects TRBV2 to TRBJ1-5; the D gene is possibly TRBD1 (6 bases). The germline V gene encodes CDR1 SNHLY and CDR2 FYNNEI. Trimming pared 7 bases from V and 1 base from J, leaving 14 bases between. The CDR3 is 15 amino acids. The CDR3: CASTLNRVSNQPQHF. CDR3 DNA sequence: TGTGCCAGCACCTTAAACAGGGTCAGCAATCAGCCCCAGCATTTT.

In DNA form, the CDR3 reads TGTGCCAGCAGGAGGGGGGACAGGGCGGCCACCATATATTTT. This gives the protein CASRRGDRAATIYF. This sequence joins TRBV2 and TRBJ1-3; 9 nucleotides align to TRBD1. The CDR3 length is 14 residues. V shed 6 bases and J 9 bases; nucleotides not matched to a gene: 9. Germline V gives CDR1 SNHLY, CDR2 FYNNEI.

The CDR3 region is CASSPGTPRETQYF. CDR3 DNA: TGTGCCAGCAGCCCTGGCACACCGAGGGAGACCCAGTACTTC. The V call is TRBV9, the J call TRBJ2-5; D is undetermined. The V gene lost 4 bases and the J gene lost 5 bases, with 15 bases spanning the gap. This CDR3 region has 14 residues. Germline CDR1 and CDR2: SGDLS and YYNGEE.

V gene TRBV30 combines with J gene TRBJ1-5, with 8 bases identical to TRBD1. V lost 0 bases to trimming and J lost 8 bases; unmatched junction nucleotides: 9. Germline values: CDR1 GTSNPN, CDR2 SVGIG (reference sequence). This CDR3 contains 15 residues. The CDR3 DNA reads TGTGCCTGGAGTGTAAGACAGGGGAGTATGGAGCCCCAGCATTTT. It yields the protein CAWSVRQGSMEPQHF.

The gene calls are TRBV27 and TRBJ1-2, with a possible D match to TRBD1 (5 bases). Germline V gives CDR1 MNHEY, CDR2 SMNVEV (reference sequence). The V and J ends lost 3 bases and 4 bases respectively, with 12 bases between them. This CDR3 has 14 residues. CDR3: CASSLGGIPYGYTF. DNA for the CDR3: TGTGCCAGCAGTTTGGGGGGTATACCCTATGGCTACACCTTC.

J is TRBJ2-7 and V is TRBV6-5; D uncertain. V was clipped by 7 bases and J by 3 bases, with 13 bases between them. CDR1 and CDR2 (germline): MNHEY, SVGAGI. The CDR3 covers 13 residues. In nucleotides, the CDR3 is TGTGCCAGCACCCCGCCTGCAGGCTACGAGCAGTACTTC. Translation: CASTPPAGYEQYF.

The V and J genes are TRBV4-1 and TRBJ2-3; possibly TRBD2 for D (5 bases). Between the trimmed V and J ends, which lost 3 bases and 4 bases, there was a span of 11 bases. The CDR3 spans 14 residues. Germline V CDR1 and CDR2: MGHRA, YSYEKL. CDR3 region: CASSQTLSADTQYF. The DNA of the CDR3 is TGCGCCAGCAGCCAGACACTTAGCGCAGATACGCAGTATTTT.

V is TRBV5-5 and J is TRBJ2-7; a possible D gene is TRBD2 (6 bases). The germline V and J ends were trimmed by 2 bases and 6 bases, with 15 bases remaining between them. The CDR3 consists of 14 residues. Germline V gene data show CDR1 as SGHKS and CDR2 as YYEKEE (reference sequence). This chain's CDR3 is CASSLGGIVVEQYF. The CDR3 nucleotides read TGTGCCAGCAGCTTAGGAGGGATCGTAGTCGAGCAGTACTTC.

The V call is TRBV10-3, the J call TRBJ2-7; the D gene is possibly TRBD1 (5 bases). This CDR3 region has 14 residues. V lost 0 bases to trimming and J lost 1 base, with 7 bases between them. CDR1 is ENHRY and CDR2 is SYGVKD in the germline V gene. This chain's CDR3 is CAISESQGSYEQYF. CDR3 nucleotides: TGTGCCATCAGTGAGTCGCAGGGTTCCTACGAGCAGTACTTC.

Only one count was recorded for this clone. The chain links TRBV18 to TRBJ2-7; TRBD2 agrees at 13 bases. The CDR3 has 15 amino acids. After removal of 8 bases from V and 3 bases from J, the junction contained 7 bases not matched to a gene. Germline V lookup: CDR1 KGHSH, CDR2 LQKENI. The CDR3 DNA sequence: TGTGCCAGCGGCGGGACTAGCGGGGCGAACTACGAGCAGTACTTC. Its translation: CASGGTSGANYEQYF.

The rearrangement uses TRBV5-1 and TRBJ1-1; D uncertain. V was pared by 4 bases and J by 5 bases, with 15 bases between. CDR1 SGHRS and CDR2 YFSETQ come from the germline V gene. The CDR3 spans 14 residues. The CDR3 nucleotides are TGCGCCAGCAGCCCCGGACGCCGAGGGACTGAAGCTTTCTTT. Translated, it gives CASSPGRRGTEAFF.

The rearrangement joins TRBV5-1 to TRBJ1-3; D is ambiguous. V gave up 6 bases and J gave up 2 bases, with 12 bases separating them. This CDR3 has 14 amino acids. The germline V gene encodes CDR1 SGHRS and CDR2 YFSETQ. CDR3 amino acids: CASTRESPGNTIYF. In DNA, the CDR3 is TGCGCCAGCACGAGGGAAAGTCCTGGAAACACCATATATTTT. The full variable domain, completed using reference TRBV5-1 and TRBJ1-3, is KAGVTQTPRYLIKTRGQQVTLSCSPISGHRSVSWYQQTPGQGLQFLFEYFSETQRNKGNFPGRFSGRQFSNSRSEMNVSTLELGDSALYLCASTRESPGNTIYFGEGSWLTVV.

V usage is TRBV5-5 and J usage is TRBJ2-7, with 8 nucleotides matching TRBD1. The CDR3 is 13 residues long. Per the germline V gene, CDR1 is SGHKS and CDR2 is YYEKEE (reference sequence). The junction had 3 bases not matched to a gene; V was cut back by 5 bases and J by 2 bases. The CDR3 DNA follows: TGTGCCAGCAGGTGGACAGGGACCTACGAGCAGTACTTC. This sequence encodes CASRWTGTYEQYF.